A selection of T cell receptor beta chains follows, all from one sample in a study of T cells in Graves' hyperthyroidism and ophthalmopathy. TCRdb called the multiplex PCR reads again in MiXCR, with one record for every CDR3 protein. The sample contains about 640,000 distinct CDR3 sequences, less than 25% of which appear only once. The sample comprised blood. All receptors derive from a man aged 25 to 40 with Graves' ophthalmopathy. Each CDR3 is given with its conserved first and last residue. Each record gives: clone size, D gene, V gene, J gene, CDR3 DNA, CDR3 protein. The D gene is left open where the match is weak. Rows give clone size only sometimes, using once, few, many, or a class for an expanded clone.

>NA|NA|TRBV6-5|TRBJ1-5
TGTGCCAGCAGTTACTCGGGGTACAATCAGCCCCAGCATTTT
CASSYSGYNQPQHF
>NA|TRBD1|TRBV7-6|TRBJ2-5
TGTGCCAGCACTCTAACAGGGGGTCCGGAGACCCAGTACTTC
CASTLTGGPETQYF
>many|NA|TRBV5-1|TRBJ2-1
TGCGCCAGCAGCTTCCGATCTGAGCAGTTCTTC
CASSFRSEQFF
>few|TRBD2|TRBV2|TRBJ2-1
TGTGCCAGCAGTGATCCCAGTTCCGCTAGCGGGGACTTTTTAGAGCAGTTCTTC
CASSDPSSASGDFLEQFF
>few|NA|TRBV28|TRBJ1-5
TGTGCCAGCAGTTCGGGGGCGAGGGGGGACCCCACCGGACAGCCCCAGCATTTT
CASSSGARGDPTGQPQHF
>many|NA|TRBV14|TRBJ1-1
TGTGCCAGCAGCCAAGACAGGGATCGGGGGGGTGAAGCTTTCTTT
CASSQDRDRGGEAFF
>NA|NA|TRBV12-3/TRBV12-4|TRBJ1-1
TGTGCCAGCAGGGGCGAGGTTGAAGCTTTCTTT
CASRGEVEAFF
>few|NA|TRBV5-1|TRBJ2-5
TGCGCCAGCAGCCCGGGGGCACAGGGGCGGCAAGAGACCCAGTACTTC
CASSPGAQGRQETQYF
>NA|TRBD1|TRBV19|TRBJ2-3
TGTGCCAGTAGTACCGGGGGGACAGGGGGCACAGATACGCAGTATTTT
CASSTGGTGGTDTQYF
>many|NA|TRBV28|TRBJ2-3
TGTGCCAGCAGTTTATATCTGGAGAGGACAGATACGCAGTATTTT
CASSLYLERTDTQYF
>NA|NA|TRBV19|TRBJ1-5
TGTGCCAGTAGGTCAGGCAGGAGCAATCAGCCCCAGCATTTT
CASRSGRSNQPQHF
>NA|NA|TRBV20-1|TRBJ2-1
TGCAGTGCCACCCAAACCGCATCTGAGCAGTTCTTC
CSATQTASEQFF
>NA|TRBD2|TRBV20-1|TRBJ2-1
TGCAGTGCTAGGCCGGGACTAGCGGGATACAATGAGCAGTTCTTC
CSARPGLAGYNEQFF
>many|TRBD1|TRBV2|TRBJ2-7
TGTGCCAGCAGGGGGACAGGGGCCCCCTACGAGCAGTACTTC
CASRGTGAPYEQYF
>NA|TRBD1|TRBV5-1|TRBJ1-1
TGCGCCAGCAGCTCCAGACAGGGTTTGGTCACTGAAGCTTTCTTT
CASSSRQGLVTEAFF
>many|NA|TRBV11-2|TRBJ2-1
TGTGCCAGCAGCTCTGGGACAAGGGTTGAGCAGTTCTTC
CASSSGTRVEQFF
>NA|TRBD2|TRBV6-1|TRBJ2-5
TGTGCCAGCAGCCTGACTAGCGGGGGGCTCGGGTCCCAGTACTTC
CASSLTSGGLGSQYF
>few|NA|TRBV27|TRBJ1-6
TGTGCCAGCAGCCCGACTATCACCCCCTATAATTCACCCCTCCACTTT
CASSPTITPYNSPLHF
>NA|NA|TRBV29-1|TRBJ2-5
TGCAGCGTCGGCCAGGGGGAGACCCAGTACTTC
CSVGQGETQYF
>few|NA|TRBV6-1|TRBJ1-1
TGTGCCGCCCACTGGAGCAATACAGGGAACACTGAAGCTTTCTTT
CAAHWSNTGNTEAFF
>NA|NA|TRBV20-1|TRBJ2-7
TGCAGTGCTAGACTGGGGCTTCACGAGCAGTACTTC
CSARLGLHEQYF
>few|NA|TRBV6-1|TRBJ2-3
TGTGCCAGCAGTCCCCGAAGGGGCGCTCTAACCACAGATACGCAGTATTTT
CASSPRRGALTTDTQYF
>once|NA|TRBV14|TRBJ2-1
TGTGCCAGCAGCCAAGAGACCCGGGGAAAGCAGTTCTTC
CASSQETRGKQFF
>many|TRBD2|TRBV11-2|TRBJ2-7
TGTGCCAGCAGCCTAACTAGCGGGAGATCCTTCTACGAGCAGTACTTC
CASSLTSGRSFYEQYF
>NA|NA|TRBV20-1|TRBJ2-3
TGCAGTGCTAGAGTAGGGCAGGCTAGCACAGATACGCAGTATTTT
CSARVGQASTDTQYF
>NA|TRBD2|TRBV15|TRBJ2-1
TGTGCCACCAGCTCCCCTAGCGGGAGGGTCTCCTACAATGAGCAGTTCTTC
CATSSPSGRVSYNEQFF
>many|NA|TRBV28|TRBJ1-1
TGTGCCAGCAGTTTTGCTCCCGGGAGGGAAGACACTGAAGCTTTCTTT
CASSFAPGREDTEAFF
>NA|TRBD1|TRBV5-5|TRBJ2-6
TGTGCCAGCAGGACAGGGGCTGGGGCCAACGTCCTGACTTTC
CASRTGAGANVLTF
>NA|NA|TRBV29-1|TRBJ2-2
TGCAGCGTTGTCGGGGGCACCGGGGAGCTGTTTTTT
CSVVGGTGELFF
>NA|NA|TRBV11-2|TRBJ1-1
TGTGCCAGCAGTTCGATAGACAGGTTGGTATTGAACACTGAAGCTTTCTTT
CASSSIDRLVLNTEAFF
>few|TRBD2|TRBV6-2/TRBV6-3|TRBJ2-1
TGTGCCAGCAGTACATCCGGGACTACTTCCTACAATGAGCAGTTCTTC
CASSTSGTTSYNEQFF
>once|TRBD2|TRBV28|TRBJ2-1
TGTGCCAGCAGTTTGTACACTAGCGGGACGAATGAGCAGTTCTTC
CASSLYTSGTNEQFF
>many|NA|TRBV3-1|TRBJ2-5
TGTGCCAGCAGCCCCCGCGGGGGCGTGGAGACCCAGTACTTC
CASSPRGGVETQYF
>NA|TRBD2|TRBV15|TRBJ2-7
TGTGCCACCAGCAGAGGGACTAGCGGCCCCTACGAGCAGTACTTC
CATSRGTSGPYEQYF
>NA|NA|TRBV7-3|TRBJ2-6
TGTGCCAGCAGCCGACCCTCGGGCTCTGGGGCCAACGTCCTGACTTTC
CASSRPSGSGANVLTF
>few|TRBD2|TRBV20-1|TRBJ2-2
TGCAGTGCTAGAGACCCCCTCCAAGAGCGGGAGTTCACCGGGGAGCTGTTTTTT
CSARDPLQEREFTGELFF
>NA|TRBD1|TRBV20-1|TRBJ2-7
TGCAGTGCTAGAGATTGGGGACAGGGGGCATCCTACGAGCAGTACTTC
CSARDWGQGASYEQYF
>NA|TRBD2|TRBV12-3/TRBV12-4|TRBJ2-5
TGTGCCAGCAGTACGACTAGCGGCTACCAAGAGACCCAGTACTTC
CASSTTSGYQETQYF
>few|NA|TRBV6-5|TRBJ1-6
TGTGCCAGCAGTTACTCGCAGCGACAGGACTATAATTCACCCCTCCACTTT
CASSYSQRQDYNSPLHF
>few|TRBD2|TRBV28|TRBJ2-6
TGTGCCAGCAGTTCGGGGGGTACAGGGGCCAACGTCCTGACTTTC
CASSSGGTGANVLTF
>few|NA|TRBV24-1|TRBJ1-5
TGTGCCACCAGTGATTCTACAGGGACATATAGCAATCAGCCCCAGCATTTT
CATSDSTGTYSNQPQHF
>many|TRBD1|TRBV5-1|TRBJ2-1
TGCGCCAGCAGGCTGTCCGGGACAGACAATGAGCAGTTCTTC
CASRLSGTDNEQFF
>many|NA|TRBV30|TRBJ1-6
TGTGCCTGCTACAATGGCCCGCGGTTGGATTCACCCCTCCACTTT
CACYNGPRLDSPLHF
>NA|TRBD2|TRBV19|TRBJ2-7
TGTGCCAGTAGTATTAAGGCGGGACTAGCGGTCTACGAGCAGTACTTC
CASSIKAGLAVYEQYF
>few|NA|TRBV7-9|TRBJ2-3
TGTACCAGCAGCCCGGGGGATACGCAGTATTTT
CTSSPGDTQYF
>NA|NA|TRBV9|TRBJ2-1
TGTGCCAGCAGCGTAGCGGGAGCTGGGGAGCAGTTCTTC
CASSVAGAGEQFF
>NA|NA|TRBV7-2|TRBJ1-2
TGTGCCAGCAGCCGCAGCGCCAAGCCGGGCTACACCTTC
CASSRSAKPGYTF
>many|NA|TRBV30|TRBJ2-3
TGTGCCTGGAGTGTGGTCTTAGGGAACACAGATACGCAGTATTTT
CAWSVVLGNTDTQYF
>few|NA|TRBV4-1|TRBJ1-5
TGCGCCAGCAGCCAAGATAGCGGGGGTAGGAATCAGCCCCAGCATTTT
CASSQDSGGRNQPQHF
>NA|NA|TRBV9|TRBJ2-1
TGTGCCAGCGGCGTAGAAGAGGTAACTAGTTTCTCCTACAATGAGCAGTTCTTC
CASGVEEVTSFSYNEQFF
>NA|TRBD2|TRBV6-5|TRBJ2-3
TGTGCCAGCAGTTACTCTGTGCTAGCGGGAGGGCCCACAGATACGCAGTATTTT
CASSYSVLAGGPTDTQYF
>NA|NA|TRBV12-3/TRBV12-4|TRBJ1-1
TGTGCCAGCAGTCTGGCGGCGAACATTGAAGCTTTCTTT
CASSLAANIEAFF
>few|NA|TRBV20-1|TRBJ2-1
TGCAGTGCTCTTTCGGGGGCTAGCGCCTACAATGAGCAGTTCTTC
CSALSGASAYNEQFF
>few|NA|TRBV4-2|TRBJ2-7
TGTGCCAGCAGCCAAGAAAAGGCAGAATACGAGCAGTACTTC
CASSQEKAEYEQYF
>few|NA|TRBV19|TRBJ2-1
TGTGCCAGTAGTCCCGGGCAGGGGTTCTACAATGAGCAGTTCTTC
CASSPGQGFYNEQFF
>NA|NA|TRBV30|TRBJ2-6
TGTGCCTGGAGATTGGGAGTATCGGGGGCCAACGTCCTGACTTTC
CAWRLGVSGANVLTF